This passage covers 18 T cell receptor beta chains from one sample sequenced in a study of blood T cells in healthy people across ages. A sample-barcoded 5' primer and a J-beta primer mix were used in a second PCR of roughly 6 to 11 cycles. TCRdb reanalysed the 5' RACE reads using MiXCR and keeps one entry per CDR3 protein. The sample has hundreds of thousands of distinct CDR3 sequences; 53% are singletons. The sequenced material came from blood. The receptors derive from a man of 80 years or more in good health.

The chain uses TRBV2 and TRBJ1-2; D is possibly TRBD1 (5 bases). V was cut by 2 bases and J by 8 bases, with 24 bases left in between. Germline CDR1 is SNHLY and CDR2 is FYNNEI. CDR3 length: 17 amino acids. The CDR3 DNA reads as TGTGCCAGCAGTGAAACCCTACTTGTGTCAGGGATGGGAGGCTACACCTTC. Translating it yields CASSETLLVSGMGGYTF.

This clonotype was recorded once. This chain connects TRBV7-2 to TRBJ2-5; tentatively, D is TRBD1 (6 bases). Germline CDR1 and CDR2: SGHTA and FQGNSA. Trimming pared 1 base from V and 1 base from J, leaving 16 bases between. The CDR3 loop spans 17 amino acids. CDR3 in amino acids: CTSSLVATGKGQETQYF. The CDR3 coding sequence is TGTACCAGCAGCTTAGTCGCTACAGGGAAGGGCCAAGAGACCCAGTACTTC. The complete variable domain, with remaining parts taken from reference TRBV7-2 and TRBJ2-5, reads GAGVSQSPSNKVTEKGKDVELRCDPISGHTALYWYRQSLGQGLEFLIYFQGNSAPDKSGLPSDRFSAERTGGSVSTLTIQRTQQEDSAVYLCTSSLVATGKGQETQYFGPGTRLLVL.

This chain uses TRBV15 with TRBJ1-4; D is undetermined. Trimming cost V 8 bases and J 8 bases, with 24 bases left between them. This CDR3 has 16 amino acids. The germline V gene encodes CDR1 LNHNV and CDR2 YYDKDF (reference sequence). CDR3: CATSVVGRGPSEKLFF. CDR3 bases: TGTGCCACCTCAGTAGTAGGCCGCGGCCCTTCGGAAAAACTGTTTTTT.

This sequence joins TRBV11-2 and TRBJ2-1, with 9 bases aligning to TRBD1. V dropped 5 bases and J dropped 4; count of bases not matched to a gene: 9. Germline assignment: CDR1 SGHAT and CDR2 FQNNGV. This CDR3 spans 16 amino acids. CDR3 region: CASSRSRGQGYNEQFF. The CDR3 DNA is TGTGCCAGCAGCCGATCCCGGGGACAGGGTTACAATGAGCAGTTCTTC.

V usage is TRBV14 and J usage is TRBJ2-1, with D unresolved. There are 13 residues in the CDR3. Germline lookup yields CDR1 SGHDN and CDR2 FVKESK. The germline V and J ends were trimmed by 0 bases and 4 bases, with 4 bases remaining between them. The CDR3 region has the DNA TGTGCCAGCAGCCAAGATATGTACAATGAGCAGTTCTTC. Translating gives CASSQDMYNEQFF.

The V call is TRBV18, the J call TRBJ2-7; D perhaps matches TRBD2 (6 bases). CDR1 and CDR2 (germline): KGHSH, LQKENI. The CDR3 is 14 residues long. V was shortened by 8 bases and J by 6 bases, with 20 bases between the two germline ends. The CDR3 here is CASQERGGIFEQYF. CDR3 nucleotides: TGTGCCAGCCAGGAGAGGGGCGGGATTTTCGAGCAGTACTTC.

This clonotype was counted a few times. This chain joins TRBV5-1 and TRBJ2-3; the match to TRBD2 covers 8 bases. CDR1 and CDR2 (germline): SGHRS, YFSETQ. The CDR3 is 18 residues long. V shed 1 base and J 4 bases; nucleotides not matched to a gene: 14. The CDR3 region has the DNA TGCGCCAGCAGCTTGTGGGGGCCAGCGGGAGACATTCCAGATACGCAGTATTTT. Translated, it gives CASSLWGPAGDIPDTQYF.

V usage is TRBV10-3 and J usage is TRBJ2-6; 14 bases agree with TRBD2. In germline, CDR1 is ENHRY, CDR2 SYGVKD. V shed 2 bases, J shed 4 bases, and the junction held 13 bases outside the gene matches. The CDR3 covers 21 residues. CDR3 sequence: CAISETHSTSGRESGANVLTF. The CDR3, as DNA: TGTGCCATCAGTGAGACCCACTCGACTAGCGGGAGGGAATCGGGGGCCAACGTCCTGACTTTC.

J is TRBJ1-2 and V is TRBV6-6; D is ambiguous. The V end lost 0 bases, the J end lost 8 bases, and 13 bases lay between the germline ends. CDR1 is MNHNY, CDR2 SVGAGI, per germline (reference sequence). CDR3 size: 14 residues. CDR3 protein: CASSYSSAGEGYTF. The CDR3 DNA reads as TGTGCCAGCAGTTACTCGAGTGCAGGAGAGGGCTACACCTTC.

This clonotype was observed once. V and J are TRBV7-9 and TRBJ2-5; maybe TRBD2 (6 bases). The V gene's germline CDR1 is SEHNR and CDR2 FQNEAQ (reference sequence). The CDR3 length is 17 residues. Trimming took off 2 bases at V and 2 bases at J, with 18 bases between the two ends. CDR3 nucleotides: TGTGCCAGCAGCTTATCCAGACTAGTGGGAGGTCAAGAGACCCAGTACTTC. Protein sequence: CASSLSRLVGGQETQYF.

This clonotype was observed a few times. The rearrangement uses TRBV6-1 and TRBJ1-6, with D perhaps TRBD1 (5 bases). The CDR3 extends over 14 amino acids. V shed 2 bases and J shed 11 bases, with 13 bases lying between them. In germline, CDR1 is MNHNS, CDR2 SASEGT. The CDR3 DNA sequence: TGTGCCAGCAGTGAAAGGGGACTTTCTACACCCCTCCACTTT. Translation: CASSERGLSTPLHF.

The chain links TRBV20-1 to TRBJ2-3; the match to TRBD2 covers 8 bases. CDR3 length: 16 amino acids. Losses at the gene ends were 3 bases for V and 2 bases for J; bases not matched to a gene: 10. Looked up from germline, CDR1 is DFQATT and CDR2 is SNEGSKA (reference sequence). CDR3 protein: CSARDETSGYTDTQYF. In DNA form, the CDR3 reads TGCAGTGCTAGGGACGAAACTAGCGGCTACACAGATACGCAGTATTTT.

This sequence joins TRBV11-1 and TRBJ2-1, with 7 bases that match TRBD2. V lost 5 bases to trimming and J lost 10 bases; unmatched junction nucleotides: 8. The germline gives CDR1 SGHAT, CDR2 FQDESV (reference sequence). There are 13 residues in the CDR3. CDR3 DNA: TGTGCCAGCAGCGTCACGCTAGCGGCAGAGCAGTTCTTC. Amino acids: CASSVTLAAEQFF.

CDR3 DNA sequence: TGTGCCAGCAGCTTAACCCCGGGTTCAGATACGCAGTATTTT. Translating gives CASSLTPGSDTQYF. The chain links TRBV11-2 to TRBJ2-3; D gene uncertain. Trimming left V 2 bases short and J 4 bases short, with 10 bases between. This CDR3 comprises 14 residues. Germline lookup yields CDR1 SGHAT and CDR2 FQNNGV.

The chain uses TRBV27 and TRBJ2-1, with 8 nucleotides matching TRBD1. V shed 2 bases, J shed 8 bases, and the junction held 8 bases outside the gene matches. From germline, CDR1 is MNHEY and CDR2 SMNVEV (reference sequence). The CDR3 is 15 residues long. In DNA form, the CDR3 reads TGTGCCAGCAGTTTAGGACAGGGAGTTGAGCATGAGCAGTTCTTC. The encoded protein is CASSLGQGVEHEQFF.

This rearrangement joins TRBV7-2 to TRBJ2-3; 10 nucleotides line up with TRBD2. The CDR3 consists of 12 residues. The V segment lost 8 bases and the J segment 6 bases; nucleotides outside the gene matches: 2. Germline loops: CDR1 SGHTA, CDR2 FQGNSA. CDR3 region: CASGTSVDTQYF. CDR3 coding DNA: TGTGCCAGCGGGACTAGCGTGGATACGCAGTATTTT.

V is TRBV7-2 and J is TRBJ2-3; 11 bases fit TRBD2. This CDR3 comprises 16 residues. With V trimmed by 3 bases and J by 0 bases, 2 bases remained unmatched. Germline CDR1 SGHTA, CDR2 FQGNSA. In nucleotides, the CDR3 is TGTGCCAGCAGCTTTCGGACTAGCGGGAGCACAGATACGCAGTATTTT. Amino acids: CASSFRTSGSTDTQYF.

The genes are TRBV5-1 and TRBJ2-1, with D hard to call. The V end was cut by 1 base, the J end by 6 bases, with 8 bases between. Germline CDR1 reads SGHRS; CDR2 reads YFSETQ. This CDR3 is built from 13 residues. The CDR3 reads CASSLIPGNEQFF. In DNA form, the CDR3 reads TGCGCCAGCAGCTTGATTCCGGGCAATGAGCAGTTCTTC.